Given below is one T cell receptor beta chain in context. Germline assignment: CDR1 LNHNV and CDR2 YYDKDF (reference sequence). CDR3 size: 13 residues. V was clipped by 6 bases and J by 2 bases, with 8 bases between them. Sequenced by immunoSEQ multiplex PCR; TCRdb stores in-frame clones only, minus some. The sample lists about 270,000 clones, about 89% occurring once. The data belong to a study of blood T cell repertoires in COVID-19. Study summary: T cells, B-cell-depleted T cells, or PBMCs provided the cDNA or gDNA that served as material.

Sequencing was done on a sample of PBMCs or T cells enriched from blood (not recorded which). The chain uses TRBV15 and TRBJ2-1, with D unresolved. The sequence was collected from a woman under 30 who had recovered from COVID-19. CDR3 in DNA: TGTGCCACCAGTCGAACAGCCTACAATGAGCAGTTCTTC. Translation gives CATSRTAYNEQFF. The full variable domain, in which reference TRBV15 and TRBJ2-1 provide the parts outside the CDR3, is DAMVIQNPRYQVTQFGKPVTLSCSQTLNHNVMYWYQQKSSQAPKLLFHYYDKDFNNEADTPDNFQSRRPNTSFCFLDIRSPGLGDTAMYLCATSRTAYNEQFFGPGTRLTVL.